These T cell receptor beta chains were read from a single sample in a study of TIL therapy for anti-PD-1-resistant metastatic lung cancer. Clones were sequenced by immunoSEQ multiplex PCR, and TCRdb holds only the in-frame ones, with some missing. This table holds tens of thousands of clones, over 75% found once. The sequencing used blood, collected at baseline. The receptor source for this set is a person between 30 and 80 years old with non-small cell lung cancer. CDR3s include the opening cysteine and the closing phenylalanine or tryptophan. The D gene is left open where the match is weak. A row's size may be missing; if present it is once, few, many or a size class.

>NA|NA|TRBV3-1/TRBV3-2|TRBJ2-7|14
CASSQLQGGDEQYF
TGTGCCAGCAGCCAACTACAGGGGGGGGACGAGCAGTACTTC
>TRBD1|few|TRBV5-1|TRBJ2-2|17
CASSFWTGGTSTGLLFF
TGCGCCAGCAGCTTTTGGACAGGGGGGACGAGCACCGGGCTTCTGTTTTTT
>TRBD1|once|TRBV28|TRBJ2-7|15
CASSILGDRAYEQYF
TGTGCCAGCAGTATCCTAGGGGACAGAGCCTACGAGCAGTACTTC
>NA|NA|TRBV19|TRBJ1-2|15
CASSETGTYNYGYTF
TGTGCCAGTAGTGAAACCGGGACATATAACTATGGCTACACCTTC
>TRBD1|NA|TRBV28|TRBJ1-4|18
CASSNLGQGRGWGEKLFF
TGTGCCAGCAGCAACCTAGGACAGGGAAGGGGGTGGGGTGAAAAACTGTTTTTT
>NA|NA|TRBV7-9|TRBJ2-3|12
CASSLGPDTQYF
TGTGCCAGTTCCCTTGGGCCAGATACGCAGTATTTT
>NA|NA|TRBV5-1|TRBJ2-1|15
CASSLEQGSYNEQFF
TGCGCCAGCAGCTTGGAACAGGGATCCTACAATGAGCAGTTCTTC
>NA|NA|TRBV5-1|TRBJ2-7|11
CASSLEYEQYF
TGCGCCAGCAGCTTGGAGTACGAGCAGTACTTC
>TRBD2|NA|TRBV5-4|TRBJ2-3|18
CASSLGLAGGSLTDTQYF
TGTGCCAGCAGCTTGGGGCTAGCGGGAGGATCACTCACAGATACGCAGTATTTT
>TRBD1|NA|TRBV19|TRBJ2-2|16
CASSIPLGQGAGELFF
TGTGCCAGTAGTATACCTTTGGGACAGGGTGCCGGGGAGCTGTTTTTT
>NA|once|TRBV2|TRBJ2-1|11
CASSVGGEQFF
TGTGCCAGCAGTGTGGGGGGTGAGCAGTTCTTC
>TRBD1|NA|TRBV4-2|TRBJ2-7|15
CASSQGTGGPYEQYF
TGTGCCAGCAGCCAAGGGACAGGGGGCCCCTACGAGCAGTACTTC
>TRBD1|NA|TRBV7-9|TRBJ2-7|13
CASTPGQIYEQYF
TGTGCCAGCACCCCGGGACAGATCTACGAGCAGTACTTC
>NA|NA|TRBV21-1|TRBJ1-6|19
CASSKGSGQTLDYNSPLHF
TGTGCCAGCAGCAAAGGGTCCGGACAGACCTTAGATTATAATTCACCCCTCCACTTT
>TRBD2|NA|TRBV5-5|TRBJ2-7|15
CASSPPVSGRAEQYF
TGTGCCAGCAGCCCCCCGGTTAGCGGGAGGGCCGAGCAGTACTTC
>TRBD1|NA|TRBV6-5|TRBJ1-6|13
CAAAGTANSPLHF
TGTGCCGCAGCCGGGACAGCTAATTCACCCCTCCACTTT
>NA|NA|TRBV21-1|TRBJ2-7|12
CASSSRGYEQYF
TGTGCCAGCAGCAGCCGGGGCTACGAGCAGTACTTC
>TRBD1|NA|TRBV5-4|TRBJ1-2|14
CASSLQQGAYGYTF
TGTGCCAGCAGCTTACAGCAGGGGGCATATGGCTACACCTTC
>TRBD1|NA|TRBV7-3|TRBJ2-4|13
CASSPGQGNIQYF
TGTGCCAGCAGCCCCGGACAGGGAAACATTCAGTACTTC
>NA|NA|TRBV4-2|TRBJ1-4|14
CASSQDSGTQKLFF
TGTGCCAGCAGCCAAGATTCCGGGACCCAAAAACTGTTTTTT
>TRBD1|NA|TRBV6-5|TRBJ1-1|14
CATRRTGTNTEAFF
TGTGCCACCCGTAGGACAGGGACTAACACTGAAGCTTTCTTT
>NA|NA|TRBV15|TRBJ2-3|16
CATSRAGTDGTDTQYF
TGTGCCACCAGCAGAGCCGGGACGGATGGCACAGATACGCAGTATTTT
>TRBD1|NA|TRBV5-1|TRBJ2-5|15
CASSSGTADGKTQYF
TGCGCCAGCAGCTCTGGGACAGCGGATGGAAAGACCCAGTACTTC